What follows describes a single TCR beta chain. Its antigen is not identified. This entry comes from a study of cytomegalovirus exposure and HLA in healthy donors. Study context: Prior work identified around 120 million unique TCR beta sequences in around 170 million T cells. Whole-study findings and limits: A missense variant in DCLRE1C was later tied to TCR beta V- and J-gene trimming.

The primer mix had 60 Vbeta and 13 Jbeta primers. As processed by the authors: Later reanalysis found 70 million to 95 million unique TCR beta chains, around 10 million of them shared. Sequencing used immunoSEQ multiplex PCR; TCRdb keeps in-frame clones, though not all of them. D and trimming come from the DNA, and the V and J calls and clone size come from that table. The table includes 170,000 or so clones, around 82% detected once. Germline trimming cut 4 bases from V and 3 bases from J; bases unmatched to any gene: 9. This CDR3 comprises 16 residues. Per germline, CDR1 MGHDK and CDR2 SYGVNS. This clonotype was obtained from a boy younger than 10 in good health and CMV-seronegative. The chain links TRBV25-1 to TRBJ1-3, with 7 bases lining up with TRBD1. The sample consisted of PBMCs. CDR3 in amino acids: CASSVRTGAGGNTIYF. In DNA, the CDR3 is TGTGCCAGCAGTGTCAGAACAGGGGCTGGTGGAAACACCATATATTTT.